The 12 T cell receptor beta chains in this list originate from one sample, sequenced in a study of blood T cell repertoires in COVID-19. TCRdb keeps only in-frame clones here, not all; method: immunoSEQ multiplex PCR. The sample shows 300,000 to 350,000 clones, approximately 87% of them seen only once. The specimen sequenced was peripheral blood. The receptor source for this set is a woman between 45 and 60 years old with COVID-19, enrolled during active disease.

The CDR3 nucleotides read TGTGCCATCAGCTTTCGGGGACAGCTCTCCTACGAGCAGTACTTC. Translated: CAISFRGQLSYEQYF. The chain employs TRBV10-3 and TRBJ2-7, with 7 bases lining up with TRBD1. CDR3 length: 15 residues. Germline CDR1 and CDR2: ENHRY and SYGVKD. Trimming removed 6 bases from V and 0 bases from J; junction bases left unmatched: 8.

DNA for the CDR3: TGCGCCAGCAGCGTCGGAGGGACCTTCGGTGAGCAGTTCTTC. Translation: CASSVGGTFGEQFF. The chain recombines TRBV5-1 with TRBJ2-1; a weak D match, TRBD2 (6 bases). This CDR3 spans 14 amino acids. Trimming stripped 4 bases from V and 9 bases from J, with 17 bases between. From germline, CDR1 is SGHRS and CDR2 YFSETQ.

The V and J genes are TRBV30 and TRBJ1-1, with 9 bases identical to TRBD1. This CDR3 is 20 amino acids long. CDR1 and CDR2 (germline): GTSNPN, SVGIG (reference sequence). Trimming took 2 bases from V and 1 from J; bases not matched to a gene: 20. The CDR3 sequence: CAWSNLRGQGGRARNTEAFF. The CDR3, as DNA: TGTGCCTGGAGTAATCTAAGGGGACAGGGCGGCCGGGCGCGGAACACTGAAGCTTTCTTT. Filled out from reference TRBV30 and TRBJ1-1, the complete variable domain reads SQTIHQWPATLVQPVGSPLSLECTVEGTSNPNLYWYRQAAGRGLQLLFYSVGIGQISSEVPQNLSASRPQDRQFILSSKKLLLSDSGFYLCAWSNLRGQGGRARNTEAFFGQGTRLTVV.

The chain employs TRBV13 and TRBJ1-1; tentatively, D is TRBD1 (6 bases). Looked up from germline, CDR1 is PRHDT and CDR2 is FYEKMQ (reference sequence). This CDR3 is 13 amino acids long. The V end was cut by 5 bases, the J end by 3 bases, with 10 bases between. In DNA form, the CDR3 reads TGTGCCAGCAGCAAGCAGGGGTACACTGAAGCTTTCTTT. Protein sequence: CASSKQGYTEAFF.

The chain recombines TRBV3-1 (or the pseudogene TRBV3-2) with TRBJ1-4; D might be TRBD1 (6 bases). Trimming took 5 bases from V and 8 from J, leaving 15 bases between them. Germline values: CDR1 LGHDT, CDR2 YNNKEL (reference sequence). The CDR3 has 14 amino acids. This CDR3 is CASSSGVRSEKLFF. DNA for the CDR3: TGTGCCAGCAGCTCAGGGGTGCGGTCCGAAAAACTGTTTTTT.

This clone was counted once. The chain is built from TRBV10-2 and TRBJ2-7; D is ambiguous. The V gene lost 3 bases and the J gene lost 3 bases, with 3 bases spanning the gap. Germline CDR1 WSHSY, CDR2 SAAADI. The CDR3 totals 11 residues. The CDR3 protein is CASSDYYEQYF. The CDR3, as DNA: TGCGCCAGCAGTGACTACTACGAGCAGTACTTC.

This clone is a singleton in its sample. This chain connects TRBV9 to TRBJ2-3; 10 nucleotides agree with TRBD1. This CDR3 has 12 amino acids. The junction had 7 bases not matched to a gene; V was cut back by 4 bases and J by 14 bases. Germline CDR1 and CDR2: SGDLS and YYNGEE. CDR3: CASSTPTGGMYF. DNA of the CDR3: TGTGCCAGCAGCACCCCGACAGGGGGCATGTATTTT.

CDR3 sequence: CASSLGRWLMNTEAFF. CDR3 in DNA: TGTGCCAGCAGCTTAGGCCGATGGCTCATGAACACTGAAGCTTTCTTT. The rearrangement uses TRBV13 and TRBJ1-1; D unclear. CDR1 is PRHDT and CDR2 is FYEKMQ in the germline V gene (reference sequence). CDR3 size: 16 residues. V lost 0 bases, J lost 0 bases, and 11 bases lay in between.

On this clone: Distinct nucleotide sequences in the sample also encode this CDR3. In DNA, the CDR3 is TGCAGCGTTGAGGGACAGTCCTACGAGCAGTACTTC. Residues: CSVEGQSYEQYF. The chain carries TRBV29-1 and TRBJ2-7, with 7 bases identical to TRBD1. Trimming took 3 bases from V and 1 from J; bases not matched to a gene: 0. CDR3 length: 12 amino acids. The germline V gene has CDR1 SQVTM and CDR2 ANQGSEA.

The chain couples TRBV7-8 to TRBJ2-2; unclear D gene. Germline V CDR1 and CDR2: SGHVS, FQNEAQ. The CDR3 length is 12 residues. With 2 bases removed from V and 6 bases from J, the gap between germline ends came to 4 bases. CDR3 sequence: CASSLTPGELFF. The CDR3 coding sequence is TGTGCCAGCAGCTTAACTCCCGGGGAGCTGTTTTTT.

This chain uses TRBV13 with TRBJ2-7; D is possibly TRBD2 (6 bases). This CDR3 has 14 residues. Trimming took off 1 base at V and 7 bases at J, with 14 bases between the two ends. Germline lookup yields CDR1 PRHDT and CDR2 FYEKMQ (reference sequence). The CDR3 protein is CASSLVSAGLEQYF. DNA of the CDR3: TGTGCCAGCAGCTTAGTCAGCGCCGGACTAGAGCAGTACTTC.

This CDR3 reads CASSEKGGSSCAPPYGYTF. DNA of the CDR3: TGTGCCAGCAGCGAAAAAGGAGGGAGCAGTTGTGCCCCCCCCTATGGCTACACCTTC. The rearrangement joins TRBV21-1 to TRBJ1-2. TRBV21-1 is given as a pseudogene. The CDR3 is 19 amino acids.